A selection of T cell receptor beta chains follows, all from one sample in a study of T cell repertoires in cytomegalovirus infection. TCRdb reprocessed the reads with MiXCR, giving one entry per CDR3 protein. The sample carries approximately 500,000 distinct CDR3 sequences, 30% to 40% recorded once. These receptors have no known antigen. This sample comprised cultured PBMCs, obtained from culture after CMV antigen stimulation. Receptor source: a human donor in good health (CMV status not recorded). Some clones in this sample may be carry-over from other donors' samples. Each CDR3 is given with its conserved first and last residue. The order of the fields is V gene, J gene, D gene, clone size, CDR3 DNA, CDR3 protein. A D gene is named only where the DNA matches it firmly. Where a row states a size, it is once, few, many or the class of an expanded clone; other rows omit it.

TRBV7-2	TRBJ2-2	-	many	TGTGCCAGCAGCTTAGTGGACGGCGGGGAGCTGTTTTTT	CASSLVDGGELFF
TRBV5-1	TRBJ2-1	TRBD2	-	TGCGCCAGCAGCAGGACGGGACTAAAATACAATGAGCAGTTCTTC	CASSRTGLKYNEQFF
TRBV29-1	TRBJ2-7	TRBD2	-	TGCAGCGTTGTTGGACTAGCGGGATTTCCCTCCTACGAGCAGTACTTC	CSVVGLAGFPSYEQYF
TRBV7-6	TRBJ2-5	TRBD2	-	TGTGCCAGCAGCTTAGATCCAGCGGGAGTATTGGAGACCCAGTACTTC	CASSLDPAGVLETQYF
TRBV10-3	TRBJ1-1	TRBD1	-	TGTGCCATCAGTAACCAACCGGGACAGGGGGATACTGAAGCTTTCTTT	CAISNQPGQGDTEAFF
TRBV2	TRBJ2-7	-	few	TGTGCCAGCAGTAGAGAGATCGCCTACGAGCAGTACTTC	CASSREIAYEQYF
TRBV12-3/TRBV12-4	TRBJ1-1	TRBD1	few	TGTGCCAGCAGTATACAGGGGGCAGACACTGAAGCTTTCTTT	CASSIQGADTEAFF
TRBV11-3	TRBJ1-3	-	-	TGTGCCAGCAGCCATAGACCGGATAGAGGAGGAAACACCATATATTTT	CASSHRPDRGGNTIYF
TRBV7-2	TRBJ2-7	-	many	TGTGCCAGCAGCTTAGCGAGCAGGGCCTACGAGCAGTACTTC	CASSLASRAYEQYF
TRBV7-2	TRBJ2-3	TRBD2	few	TGTGCCAGCAGCCTGGGACTAGTAGCGGCAGATACGCAGTATTTT	CASSLGLVAADTQYF
TRBV2	TRBJ2-1	TRBD2	-	TGTGCCAGCAGTGAAATGGGACTAGTAAACTACAATGAGCAGTTCTTC	CASSEMGLVNYNEQFF
TRBV5-6	TRBJ2-1	TRBD1	-	TGTGCCAGCAGCCTGAGGCGGGACAGGGTTTACGGTGAGCAGTTCTTC	CASSLRRDRVYGEQFF
TRBV5-1	TRBJ1-2	-	few	TGCGCCAGCAGCCCAGTAGGGTCCTTCGCTGGCTACACCTTC	CASSPVGSFAGYTF
TRBV19	TRBJ2-2	-	-	TGTGCCACCACAGACGTCGGGACAACGAAGACCGGGGAGCTGTTTTTT	CATTDVGTTKTGELFF
TRBV19	TRBJ2-1	TRBD2	once	TGTGCCAGTAGTCACCGGACTAGCGGGAGCAATGAGCAGTTCTTC	CASSHRTSGSNEQFF
TRBV7-9	TRBJ1-1	-	few	TGTGCCAGCGGGCCCACCGGACGGGAGAACACTGAAGCTTTCTTT	CASGPTGRENTEAFF
TRBV5-6	TRBJ2-1	TRBD2	-	TGTGCCAGCAGCTTGGTCCCTAGCGGGAGAGGTGGCAATGAGCAGTTCTTC	CASSLVPSGRGGNEQFF
TRBV25-1	TRBJ2-7	TRBD2	-	TGTGCCAGCAGTGAATATACGGGACTAGCGGGAGTCAACGAGCAGTACTTC	CASSEYTGLAGVNEQYF
TRBV7-2	TRBJ1-1	-	few	TGTGCCAGCAGCTTATTGGGTCTTCAGGGCACTGAAGCTTTCTTT	CASSLLGLQGTEAFF
TRBV19	TRBJ1-3	-	-	TGTGCCAGTAGCTTAGTAAGAGGATCTGGAAACACCATATATTTT	CASSLVRGSGNTIYF
TRBV14	TRBJ1-6	-	-	TGTGCCAGCAGGACAGGATATTCACCCCTCCACTTT	CASRTGYSPLHF
TRBV11-2	TRBJ1-1	-	-	TGTGCCAGCAGCCTTAGCGCGAATCTTCTAGCTTTCTTT	CASSLSANLLAFF
TRBV28	TRBJ2-7	TRBD2	few	TGTGCCAGCAGCAGCTCTGGGACTAGCGAAAACGAGCAGTACTTC	CASSSSGTSENEQYF
TRBV7-2	TRBJ2-2	-	-	TGTGCCAGCAGCTTATCTGCCTCCGGGGAGCTGTTTTTT	CASSLSASGELFF
TRBV7-9	TRBJ2-1	-	-	TGTGCCAGCAGCTGGCGGGATAGCTCCTACAATGAGCAGTTCTTC	CASSWRDSSYNEQFF
TRBV18	TRBJ2-3	TRBD2	-	TGTGCCAGCTCGCCACCGGGACTAGCGGGAGTGGGAACAGATACGCAGTATTTT	CASSPPGLAGVGTDTQYF
TRBV7-9	TRBJ2-5	-	-	TGTGCCAGCAGCTTCCCTCGACAGGAGTCGGACCAAGAGACCCAGTACTTC	CASSFPRQESDQETQYF
TRBV10-3	TRBJ2-3	TRBD2	few	TGTGCCATCAAAGGACTAGCGGGAGGGCCGGGCACAGATACGCAGTATTTT	CAIKGLAGGPGTDTQYF
TRBV23-1	TRBJ2-4	-	few	TGCGCCAGCGGATCTCTAGCCCTAGCCAAAAACATTCAGTACTTC	CASGSLALAKNIQYF
TRBV5-1	TRBJ2-1	TRBD2	-	TGCGCCAGCAGCTCTACCGGGACTAGCGGTTGGAATGAGCAGTTCTTC	CASSSTGTSGWNEQFF
TRBV6-2/TRBV6-3	TRBJ2-7	-	-	TGTGCCAGCAATCTAAAAGCGGGACAGGTCTACGAGCAGTACTTC	CASNLKAGQVYEQYF
TRBV9	TRBJ2-1	-	few	TGTGCCAGCAGCCCCCGGCTAGCTGTCAATGAGCAGTTCTTC	CASSPRLAVNEQFF
TRBV7-2	TRBJ2-7	-	many	TGTGCCAGCAGCTCCGATCGGCTCGGGGATCCCACCTACGAGCAGTACTTC	CASSSDRLGDPTYEQYF
TRBV6-2/TRBV6-3	TRBJ2-1	-	few	TGTGCCAGCAGCCCCGACAGTGTTCCCTACAATGAGCAGTTCTTC	CASSPDSVPYNEQFF
TRBV7-8	TRBJ2-7	-	many	TGTGCCAGCAGCTTAGCGGCAGGGATAGAGCCATACGAGCAGTACTTC	CASSLAAGIEPYEQYF
TRBV6-1	TRBJ1-6	-	-	TGTGCCACAGAGGACGGGAATTCACCCCTCCACTTT	CATEDGNSPLHF
TRBV15	TRBJ2-2	-	-	TGTGCCACCAGCAGAAGCATCACCGGGGAGCTGTTTTTT	CATSRSITGELFF
TRBV7-2	TRBJ2-2	-	many	TGTGCCAGCAGCTTAGACCGGGGGAACACCGGGGAGCTGTTTTTT	CASSLDRGNTGELFF
TRBV29-1	TRBJ2-3	-	once	TGCAGCGTTGAAGCTGCCCTGAGGGATACGCAGTATTTT	CSVEAALRDTQYF
TRBV7-6	TRBJ2-5	-	-	TGTGCCAGCAGCCCCCGCGGTCGCACCCAGTACTTC	CASSPRGRTQYF
TRBV6-5	TRBJ2-1	-	few	TGTGCCAGCAGTTACTCCTCCTCCTACAATGAGCAGTTCTTC	CASSYSSSYNEQFF
TRBV7-2	TRBJ2-7	-	-	TGTGCCAGCAGCCAGACTAGATACTCCTACGAGCAGTACTTC	CASSQTRYSYEQYF
TRBV4-1	TRBJ1-2	-	-	TGCGCCAGCAGCCTTATCCCGGTGGACTATGGCTACACCTTC	CASSLIPVDYGYTF
TRBV18	TRBJ2-1	TRBD2	-	TGTGCCAGCTCACCCTTCGATAGCGGGAGATCTTCCTACAATGAGCAGTTCTTC	CASSPFDSGRSSYNEQFF
TRBV10-2	TRBJ2-5	-	-	TGCGCCAGCAGTTATGTGGCGGAGACCCAGTACTTC	CASSYVAETQYF
TRBV7-2	TRBJ1-2	-	many	TGTGCCAGCAGCTCAAACACGGTCCGGGGCTACACCTTC	CASSSNTVRGYTF
TRBV6-2/TRBV6-3	TRBJ2-1	-	few	TGTGCCAGCAGTTACGAAAAACTCCATGAGCAGTTCTTC	CASSYEKLHEQFF
TRBV7-6	TRBJ1-1	-	-	TGTGCCAGCAGCCCCCGAGGGGGGGACACTGAAGCTTTCTTT	CASSPRGGDTEAFF
TRBV4-1	TRBJ2-7	-	-	TGCGCCAGCAGCCAAGTTTTATCGGGCCGCTACTACGAGCAGTACTTC	CASSQVLSGRYYEQYF
TRBV6-6	TRBJ2-7	-	few	TGTGCCAGCAGTGGACTCTACGAGCAGTACTTC	CASSGLYEQYF
TRBV7-4	TRBJ2-7	-	-	TGTGCCAGCAGCTTAGTCGGGACCGACGAGCAGTACTTC	CASSLVGTDEQYF
TRBV19	TRBJ2-3	-	once	TGTGCCAGTAGTATAGACAGGGCAGATACGCAGTATTTT	CASSIDRADTQYF
TRBV19	TRBJ1-1	-	few	TGTGCCAGTAGTATTCGAGGGACGAACGCTGAAGCTTTCTTT	CASSIRGTNAEAFF
TRBV7-2	TRBJ1-4	TRBD1	-	TGTGCCAGCACCAAAGACGCCGGGACAGGGAATGAAAAACTGTTTTTT	CASTKDAGTGNEKLFF
TRBV19	TRBJ2-7	TRBD2	few	TGTGCCAGTAGTATGAGCGGGAGTTCCTACGAGCAGTACTTC	CASSMSGSSYEQYF
TRBV7-8	TRBJ2-7	TRBD2	few	TGTGCCAGCAGCTTGGGACTAGCGGATTCCTACGAGCAGTACTTC	CASSLGLADSYEQYF
TRBV28	TRBJ1-5	-	-	TGTGCCAGCAGTTTTGGTCACAGGGCCCCTCACTTT	CASSFGHRAPHF
TRBV7-8	TRBJ1-5	-	-	TGTGCCAGCAGCCCAACAGGGCCGGCTAATCAGCCCCAGCATTTT	CASSPTGPANQPQHF
TRBV28	TRBJ2-3	TRBD2	-	TGTGCCAGCAGTTCCCCTAGCGGGAGGACAGATACGCAGTATTTT	CASSSPSGRTDTQYF
TRBV24-1	TRBJ2-1	TRBD2	-	TGTGCCACCAGCCCTACTAGCGGGAGTCTCGATGAGCAGTTCTTC	CATSPTSGSLDEQFF